A single sample is the source of the 18 T cell receptor beta chains below, sequenced in a study of blood T cell repertoires in COVID-19. Generated by immunoSEQ multiplex PCR, the TCRdb table keeps only in-frame clones and is missing some. The sample carries approximately 210,000 clones, just under 85% recorded once. The sample was peripheral blood. The source is a woman between 65 and 79 years old with active or convalescent COVID-19.

The genes are TRBV24-1 and TRBJ2-1; the D gene is possibly TRBD1 (5 bases). Trimming stripped 5 bases from V and 5 bases from J, with 15 bases between. Germline assignment: CDR1 KGHDR and CDR2 SFDVKD. The CDR3 spans 15 residues. CDR3 loop: CATSGGLESHNEQFF. CDR3 nucleotides: TGTGCCACCAGTGGGGGCCTAGAGAGCCACAATGAGCAGTTCTTC.

The V call is TRBV6-5, the J call TRBJ2-7; 8 bases align to TRBD2. The CDR3 is 15 amino acids. Germline loops: CDR1 MNHEY, CDR2 SVGAGI. With 6 bases clipped from V and 2 bases from J, the junction kept 9 bases outside the gene matches. CDR3 residues: CASSPLGRGTYEQYF. The CDR3 nucleotides read TGTGCCAGCAGCCCCCTCGGGAGGGGGACCTACGAGCAGTACTTC.

This clone was seen a few times. The chain recombines TRBV19 with TRBJ2-7; TRBD1 agrees at 9 bases. CDR1 is LNHDA and CDR2 is SQIVND in the germline V gene (reference sequence). The V and J ends lost 5 bases and 3 bases, in that order; junction bases with no gene match: 8. The CDR3 totals 15 residues. The CDR3 here is CASSRPGTGNYEQYF. The CDR3 DNA is TGTGCCAGTAGTCGTCCCGGGACAGGGAACTACGAGCAGTACTTC.

The V gene is TRBV5-1, the J gene TRBJ1-2, with a possible D match to TRBD1 (6 bases). V was cut by 1 base and J by 3 bases, with 10 bases left in between. Germline V gene sequence: CDR1 SGHRS, CDR2 YFSETQ. This CDR3 has 14 amino acids. CDR3 region: CASSLTGQDYGYTF. Written as DNA, the CDR3 is TGCGCCAGCAGCTTGACAGGGCAGGACTATGGCTACACCTTC.

The V gene is TRBV10-2, the J gene TRBJ2-2; 9 nucleotides align to TRBD2. This CDR3 is 19 amino acids long. Germline values: CDR1 WSHSY, CDR2 SAAADI. J gave up 0 bases and V 0 bases, and 8 bases lay outside the gene matches. This chain's CDR3 is CASSESASGVNANTGELFF. CDR3 bases: TGCGCCAGCAGTGAGTCCGCTAGCGGGGTAAACGCGAACACCGGGGAGCTGTTTTTT.

The chain combines TRBV5-1 with TRBJ1-1, with D unresolved. Trimming took 0 bases from V and 0 from J, leaving 9 bases between them. CDR1 is SGHRS and CDR2 is YFSETQ in the germline V gene. This CDR3 region has 15 residues. The CDR3 sequence: CASSLAEGMNTEAFF. The DNA of the CDR3 is TGCGCCAGCAGCTTGGCCGAGGGAATGAACACTGAAGCTTTCTTT.

The rearrangement links TRBV11-2 to TRBJ2-7, with D tentatively TRBD2 (5 bases). Trimming left V 1 base short and J 4 bases short, with 5 bases between. Per the germline V gene, CDR1 is SGHAT and CDR2 is FQNNGV. This CDR3 contains 12 residues. In DNA form, the CDR3 reads TGTGCCAGCAGCTTAGCGGGATACGAGCAGTACTTC. It encodes CASSLAGYEQYF.

This clone was detected once. The rearrangement uses TRBV7-2 and TRBJ2-7; TRBD2 aligns across 11 bases. This CDR3 is built from 13 residues. The trim removed 9 bases at V and 2 bases at J, leaving 3 bases unmatched. Germline V gene lookup returns CDR1 SGHTA and CDR2 FQGNSA. The CDR3 sequence is CASGGLAAYEQYF. CDR3 DNA: TGTGCCAGTGGGGGACTAGCGGCCTACGAGCAGTACTTC. The whole variable domain, filled in from reference TRBV7-2 and TRBJ2-7, reads GAGVSQSPSNKVTEKGKDVELRCDPISGHTALYWYRQSLGQGLEFLIYFQGNSAPDKSGLPSDRFSAERTGGSVSTLTIQRTQQEDSAVYLCASGGLAAYEQYFGPGTRLTVT.

This clone has a single count. The V and J genes are TRBV5-1 and TRBJ1-1; TRBD1 agrees at 10 bases. CDR1 is SGHRS, CDR2 YFSETQ, per germline. The CDR3 length is 16 residues. V lost 3 bases to trimming and J lost 0 bases; unmatched junction nucleotides: 5. CDR3 loop: CASSSTGGGLNTEAFF. CDR3 bases: TGCGCCAGCAGCTCGACAGGGGGCGGATTGAACACTGAAGCTTTCTTT.

This clone showed up just once. The V gene is TRBV7-9, the J gene TRBJ2-7; TRBD2 matches at 7 bases. The length of the CDR3 is 11 residues. The ends lost 8 bases at V and 7 bases at J; junction bases unmatched: 5. The V gene's germline CDR1 is SEHNR and CDR2 FQNEAQ (reference sequence). CDR3 nucleotides: TGTGCCAGCTCCTCGGGGGGAGAGCAGTACTTC. Translated, it gives CASSSGGEQYF.

The chain links TRBV5-1 to TRBJ2-2; TRBD2 agrees at 9 bases. The CDR3 totals 15 residues. In germline, CDR1 is SGHRS, CDR2 YFSETQ. V trimming: 6 bases; J trimming: 3 bases; junction bases outside the gene matches: 6. Here the CDR3 reads CASTWVAGDTGELFF. The CDR3, as DNA: TGCGCCAGCACCTGGGTAGCGGGAGACACCGGGGAGCTGTTTTTT.

The chain combines TRBV5-6 with TRBJ2-7; TRBD2 is a possible D gene (6 bases). Germline V gene lookup returns CDR1 SGHDT and CDR2 YYEEEE. This CDR3 has 14 amino acids. Trimming removed 0 bases from V and 3 bases from J, with 10 bases in between. The CDR3: CASSLGGKVYEQYF. DNA for the CDR3: TGTGCCAGCAGCTTGGGCGGGAAAGTCTACGAGCAGTACTTC.

The V gene is TRBV7-9, the J gene TRBJ2-3; 9 nucleotides agree with TRBD2. In germline, CDR1 is SEHNR, CDR2 FQNEAQ (reference sequence). CDR3 size: 18 residues. The ends lost 2 bases at V and 4 bases at J; junction bases unmatched: 13. CDR3 DNA: TGTGCCAGCAGCTTATCGTTGTCTGGCGGGAGGGCCGCAGATACGCAGTATTTT. Translating gives CASSLSLSGGRAADTQYF.

V is TRBV6-4 and J is TRBJ1-5, with 9 bases matching TRBD1. CDR1 and CDR2 from the germline V gene are MRHNA and SNTAGT. The ends lost 5 bases at V and 2 bases at J; junction bases unmatched: 13. CDR3 length: 18 residues. The DNA of the CDR3 is TGTGCCAGCAGTCTTTCAATTCTACGGGACAGGGGCAATCAGCCCCAGCATTTT. Encoded protein: CASSLSILRDRGNQPQHF.

The chain employs TRBV27 and TRBJ2-3; the match to TRBD2 covers 8 bases. Germline lookup yields CDR1 MNHEY and CDR2 SMNVEV (reference sequence). This CDR3 has 16 amino acids. With 2 bases clipped from V and 5 bases from J, the junction kept 9 bases outside the gene matches. The CDR3 here is CASSLPGGARGDTQYF. CDR3 sequence (DNA): TGTGCCAGCAGTTTACCGGGAGGGGCGCGGGGAGATACGCAGTATTTT.

In its sample, this clone was seen once. V and J are TRBV9 and TRBJ2-3; 8 bases match TRBD1. The CDR3 is 14 amino acids. The J segment lost 3 bases and the V segment lost 3 bases, leaving 3 bases of the junction unmatched. CDR1 and CDR2 from the germline V gene are SGDLS and YYNGEE. The DNA of the CDR3 is TGTGCCAGCAGCGAGAGGACAGGGACAGATACGCAGTATTTT. This codes for CASSERTGTDTQYF.

The chain couples TRBV24-1 to TRBJ1-5; no reliable D call. CDR1 and CDR2 from the germline V gene are KGHDR and SFDVKD. V was cut by 4 bases and J by 5 bases, with 11 bases left in between. The CDR3 consists of 14 residues. The CDR3 coding sequence is TGTGCCACCAGTGACTCACGGGTGGATCAGCCCCAGCATTTT. Translated, it gives CATSDSRVDQPQHF.

The J gene is TRBJ1-5, the V gene TRBV19; D is perhaps TRBD1 (6 bases). CDR3 size: 16 residues. Germline lookup yields CDR1 LNHDA and CDR2 SQIVND (reference sequence). Trimming took off 1 base at V and 2 bases at J, with 12 bases between the two ends. The chain's CDR3 is CASSIVQGYGNQPQHF. DNA for the CDR3: TGTGCCAGTAGTATAGTACAGGGATATGGCAATCAGCCCCAGCATTTT.